This T cell receptor beta chain was profiled in a study of T cells after somatic rescue of genetic block. With 0 bases clipped from V and 7 bases from J, the junction kept 5 bases outside the gene matches. The CDR3 contains 15 residues. The germline V gene has CDR1 MNHEY and CDR2 SVGAGI. Clones were sequenced by immunoSEQ multiplex PCR, and TCRdb holds only the in-frame ones, with some missing. Counted here are tens of thousands of clones, just under 90% occurring once; the ten biggest clones make up 1.6%. V is TRBV6-5 and J is TRBJ2-1, with 8 bases identical to TRBD2. The sequence was collected from a young woman. The source material was peripheral blood mononuclear cells (PBMCs). This chain's CDR3 is CASSYSAGRANEQFF. The CDR3 nucleotides read TGTGCCAGCAGTTACTCGGCCGGGAGGGCAAATGAGCAGTTCTTC.